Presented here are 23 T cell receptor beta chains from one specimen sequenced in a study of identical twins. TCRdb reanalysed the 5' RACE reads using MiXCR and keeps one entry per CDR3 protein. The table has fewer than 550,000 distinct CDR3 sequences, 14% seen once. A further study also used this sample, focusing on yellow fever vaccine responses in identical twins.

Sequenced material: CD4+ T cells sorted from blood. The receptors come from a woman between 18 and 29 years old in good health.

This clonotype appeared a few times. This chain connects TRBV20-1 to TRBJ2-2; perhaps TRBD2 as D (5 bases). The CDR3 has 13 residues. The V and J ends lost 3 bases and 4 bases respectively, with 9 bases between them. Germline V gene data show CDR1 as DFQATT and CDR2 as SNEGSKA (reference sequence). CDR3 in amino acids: CSASSGFTGELFF. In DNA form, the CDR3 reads TGCAGTGCTAGTTCGGGGTTCACCGGGGAGCTGTTTTTT.

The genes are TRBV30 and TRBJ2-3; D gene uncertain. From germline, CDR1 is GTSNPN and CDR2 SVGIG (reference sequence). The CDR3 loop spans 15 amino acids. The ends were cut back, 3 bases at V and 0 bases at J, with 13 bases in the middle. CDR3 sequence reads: CAWSAGLRSTDTQYF. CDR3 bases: TGTGCCTGGAGCGCCGGGCTCCGTAGCACAGATACGCAGTATTTT. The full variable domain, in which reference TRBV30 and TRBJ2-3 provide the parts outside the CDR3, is SQTIHQWPATLVQPVGSPLSLECTVEGTSNPNLYWYRQAAGRGLQLLFYSVGIGQISSEVPQNLSASRPQDRQFILSSKKLLLSDSGFYLCAWSAGLRSTDTQYFGPGTRLTVL.

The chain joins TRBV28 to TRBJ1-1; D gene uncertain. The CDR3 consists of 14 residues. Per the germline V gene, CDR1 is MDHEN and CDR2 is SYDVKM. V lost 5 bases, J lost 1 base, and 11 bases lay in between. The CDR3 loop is CASSPTRKNTEAFF. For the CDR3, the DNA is TGTGCCAGCAGTCCGACGCGGAAGAACACTGAAGCTTTCTTT.

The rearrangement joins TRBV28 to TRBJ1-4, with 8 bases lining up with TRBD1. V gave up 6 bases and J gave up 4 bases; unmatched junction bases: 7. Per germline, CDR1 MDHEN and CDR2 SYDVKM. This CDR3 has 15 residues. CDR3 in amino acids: CASRGRGHVNEKLFF. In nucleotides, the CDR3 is TGTGCCAGCAGAGGCAGGGGGCACGTTAATGAAAAACTGTTTTTT.

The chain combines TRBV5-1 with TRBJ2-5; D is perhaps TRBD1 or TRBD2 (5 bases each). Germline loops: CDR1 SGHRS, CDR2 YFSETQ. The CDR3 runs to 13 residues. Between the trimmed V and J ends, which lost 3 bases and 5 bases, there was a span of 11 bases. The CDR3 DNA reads TGCGCCAGCAGCTATAGGGACCGGGAGACCCAGTACTTC. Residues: CASSYRDRETQYF.

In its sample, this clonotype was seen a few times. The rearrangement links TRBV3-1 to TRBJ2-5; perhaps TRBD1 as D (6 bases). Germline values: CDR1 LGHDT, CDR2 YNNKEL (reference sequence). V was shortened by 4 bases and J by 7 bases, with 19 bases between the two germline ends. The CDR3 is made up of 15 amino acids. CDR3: CASSRTSTGPGTQYF. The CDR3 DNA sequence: TGTGCCAGCAGCCGAACCTCCACAGGGCCGGGGACCCAGTACTTC.

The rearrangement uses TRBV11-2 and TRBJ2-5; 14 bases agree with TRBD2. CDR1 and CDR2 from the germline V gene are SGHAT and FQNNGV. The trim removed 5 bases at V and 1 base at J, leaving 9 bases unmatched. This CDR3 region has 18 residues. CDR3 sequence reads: CASSPRTSGGFPQETQYF. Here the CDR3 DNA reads TGTGCCAGCAGCCCAAGGACTAGCGGGGGGTTCCCCCAAGAGACCCAGTACTTC.

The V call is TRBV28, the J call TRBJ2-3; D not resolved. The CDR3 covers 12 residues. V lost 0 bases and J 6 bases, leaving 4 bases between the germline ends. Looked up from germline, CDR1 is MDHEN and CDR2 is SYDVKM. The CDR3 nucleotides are TGTGCCAGCAGTTTATGGGGGGATACGCAGTATTTT. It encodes CASSLWGDTQYF.

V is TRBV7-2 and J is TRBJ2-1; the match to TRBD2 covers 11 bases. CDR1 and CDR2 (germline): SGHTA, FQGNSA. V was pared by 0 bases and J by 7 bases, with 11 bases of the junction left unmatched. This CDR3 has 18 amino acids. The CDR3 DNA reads TGTGCCAGCAGCTTAGCCGGTAGCGGGGGGGGAATCGGTAATGAGCAGTTCTTC. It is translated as CASSLAGSGGGIGNEQFF.

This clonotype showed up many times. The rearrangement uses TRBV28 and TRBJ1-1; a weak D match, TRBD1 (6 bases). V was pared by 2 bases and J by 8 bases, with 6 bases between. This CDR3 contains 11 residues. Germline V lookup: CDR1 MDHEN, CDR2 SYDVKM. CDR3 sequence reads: CASSLRGEAFF. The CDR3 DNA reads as TGTGCCAGCAGTTTAAGGGGGGAAGCTTTCTTT. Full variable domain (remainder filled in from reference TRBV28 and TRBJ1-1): DVKVTQSSRYLVKRTGEKVFLECVQDMDHENMFWYRQDPGLGLRLIYFSYDVKMKEKGDIPEGYSVSREKKERFSLILESASTNQTSMYLCASSLRGEAFFGQGTRLTVV.

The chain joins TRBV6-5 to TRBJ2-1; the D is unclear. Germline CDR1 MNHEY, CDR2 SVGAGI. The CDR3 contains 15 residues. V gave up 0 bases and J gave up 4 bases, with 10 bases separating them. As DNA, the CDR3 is TGTGCCAGCAGTTACTCTCCACAGTCTTACAATGAGCAGTTCTTC. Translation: CASSYSPQSYNEQFF.

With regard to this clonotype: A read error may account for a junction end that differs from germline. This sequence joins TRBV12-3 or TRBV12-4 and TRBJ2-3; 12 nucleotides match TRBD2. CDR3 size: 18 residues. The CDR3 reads CAISFRLAGGLGADTQYF. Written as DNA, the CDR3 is TGTGCCATCAGTTTTCGTCTAGCGGGGGGGCTAGGAGCAGATACGCAGTATTTT.

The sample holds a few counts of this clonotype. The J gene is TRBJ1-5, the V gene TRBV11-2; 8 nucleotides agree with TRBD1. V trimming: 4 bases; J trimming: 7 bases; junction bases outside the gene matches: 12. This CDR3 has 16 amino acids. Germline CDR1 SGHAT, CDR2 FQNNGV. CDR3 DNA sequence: TGTGCCAGCAGCTCTCTATCCGGACAGGGTGGACAGCCCCAGCATTTT. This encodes CASSSLSGQGGQPQHF.

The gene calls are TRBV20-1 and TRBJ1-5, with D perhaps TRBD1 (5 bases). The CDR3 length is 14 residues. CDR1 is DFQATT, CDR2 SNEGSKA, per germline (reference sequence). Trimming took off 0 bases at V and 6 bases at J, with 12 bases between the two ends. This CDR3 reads CSARDGMGVQPQHF. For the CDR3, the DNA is TGCAGTGCTAGAGACGGGATGGGGGTTCAGCCCCAGCATTTT.

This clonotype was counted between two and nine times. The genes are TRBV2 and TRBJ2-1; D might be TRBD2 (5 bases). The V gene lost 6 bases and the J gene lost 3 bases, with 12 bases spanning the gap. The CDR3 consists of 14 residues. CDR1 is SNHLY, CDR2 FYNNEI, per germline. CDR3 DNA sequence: TGTGCCAGCAGCGGCCTGGGGAGCTACAATGAGCAGTTCTTC. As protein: CASSGLGSYNEQFF.

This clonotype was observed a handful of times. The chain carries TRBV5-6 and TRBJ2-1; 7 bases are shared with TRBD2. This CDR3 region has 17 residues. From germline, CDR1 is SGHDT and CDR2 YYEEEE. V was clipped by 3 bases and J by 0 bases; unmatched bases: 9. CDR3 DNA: TGTGCCAGCAGCTCGAATAAAGCGGGGTTCTCCTACAATGAGCAGTTCTTC. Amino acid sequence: CASSSNKAGFSYNEQFF.

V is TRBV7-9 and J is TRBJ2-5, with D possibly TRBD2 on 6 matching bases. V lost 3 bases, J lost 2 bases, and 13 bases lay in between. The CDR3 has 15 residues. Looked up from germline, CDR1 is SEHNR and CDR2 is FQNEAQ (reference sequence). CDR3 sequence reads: CASSFWSGTQETQYF. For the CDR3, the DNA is TGTGCCAGCAGCTTTTGGTCGGGGACTCAAGAGACCCAGTACTTC. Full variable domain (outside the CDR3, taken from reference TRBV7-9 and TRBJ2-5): DTGVSQNPRHKITKRGQNVTFRCDPISEHNRLYWYRQTLGQGPEFLTYFQNEAQLEKSRLLSDRFSAERPKGSFSTLEIQRTEQGDSAMYLCASSFWSGTQETQYFGPGTRLLVL.

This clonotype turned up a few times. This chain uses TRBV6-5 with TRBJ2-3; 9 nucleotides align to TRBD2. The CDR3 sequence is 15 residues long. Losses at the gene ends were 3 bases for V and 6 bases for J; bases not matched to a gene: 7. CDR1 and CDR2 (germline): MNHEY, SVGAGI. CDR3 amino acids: CASSYGGGAWDTQYF. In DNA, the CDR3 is TGTGCCAGCAGTTATGGCGGGGGGGCCTGGGATACGCAGTATTTT.

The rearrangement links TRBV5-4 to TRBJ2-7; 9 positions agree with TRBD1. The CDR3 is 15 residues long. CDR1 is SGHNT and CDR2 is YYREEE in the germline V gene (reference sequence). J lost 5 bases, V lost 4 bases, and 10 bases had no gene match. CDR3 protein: CASSLSGQGGNEQYF. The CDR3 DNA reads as TGTGCCAGCAGCCTCTCGGGACAGGGAGGTAACGAGCAGTACTTC.

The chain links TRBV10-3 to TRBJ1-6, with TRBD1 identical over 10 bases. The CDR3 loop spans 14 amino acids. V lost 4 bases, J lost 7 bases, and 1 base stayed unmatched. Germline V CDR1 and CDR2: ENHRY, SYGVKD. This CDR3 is CAISAGQGNSPLHF. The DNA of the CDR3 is TGTGCCATCAGTGCGGGACAGGGGAATTCACCCCTCCACTTT.

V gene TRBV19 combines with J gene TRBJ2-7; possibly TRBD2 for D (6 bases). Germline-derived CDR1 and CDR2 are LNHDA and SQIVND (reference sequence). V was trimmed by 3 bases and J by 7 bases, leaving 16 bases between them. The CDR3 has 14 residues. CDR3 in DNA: TGTGCCAGTAGTATCGGAGTAGCGGAATCAGAGCAGTACTTC. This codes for CASSIGVAESEQYF.

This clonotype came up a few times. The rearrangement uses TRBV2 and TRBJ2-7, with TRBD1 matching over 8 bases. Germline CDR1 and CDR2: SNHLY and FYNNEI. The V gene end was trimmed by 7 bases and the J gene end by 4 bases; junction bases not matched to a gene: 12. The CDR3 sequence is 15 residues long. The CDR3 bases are TGTGCCAGCAAGCCATCCTTGACAGGGGAGTACGAGCAGTACTTC. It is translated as CASKPSLTGEYEQYF. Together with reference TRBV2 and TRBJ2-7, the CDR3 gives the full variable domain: EPEVTQTPSHQVTQMGQEVILRCVPISNHLYFYWYRQILGQKVEFLVSFYNNEISEKSEIFDDQFSVERPDGSNFTLKIRSTKLEDSAMYFCASKPSLTGEYEQYFGPGTRLTVT.

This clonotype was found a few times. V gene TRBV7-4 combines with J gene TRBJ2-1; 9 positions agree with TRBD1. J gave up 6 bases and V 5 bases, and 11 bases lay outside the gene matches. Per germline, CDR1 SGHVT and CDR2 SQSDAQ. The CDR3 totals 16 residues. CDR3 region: CASSTSRGQGINEQFF. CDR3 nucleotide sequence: TGTGCCAGCAGCACATCCAGGGGACAGGGAATCAATGAGCAGTTCTTC.